This T cell receptor beta chain was recorded in a study of vaccination effects on CD4 cells after COVID-19. On the study more broadly: Post-vaccine specimens arrived a median 72 days past the second dose.

The CDR3 totals 13 residues. Trimming cost V 6 bases and J 5 bases, with 11 bases left between them. Sequenced by immunoSEQ multiplex PCR; TCRdb stores in-frame clones only, minus some. The data show 15,000 or so clones, around 76% seen once. Viral peptide pools were used in the ViraFEST assay to expand antigen-specific CD4+ T cells, and sequencing came afterward. The culture ran for roughly 10 days before CD4+ T cells were isolated. The person acquired a PCR-confirmed SARS-CoV-2 infection between March and December 2020. Each participant received a vaccine that was either BNT162b2 or mRNA-1273, given as two doses. It was on days 3 and 7 that half the medium was replaced with IL-2 medium. Regarding this clone: Its antigen is still unknown.

The study's findings and limits: Both infection-induced and vaccine-induced clones contracted markedly at late post-vaccination timepoints.

This specimen consisted of CD4+ T cells from PBMCs cultured with SARS-CoV-2 spike peptides, obtained after COVID-19 vaccination. The sequence was collected from a human donor who had a prior SARS-CoV-2 infection. This chain connects TRBV12-3 or TRBV12-4 to TRBJ2-1; no reliable D call. CDR3 nucleotides: TGTGCCAGCAGACAGCCTTTTAACAATGAGCAGTTCTTC. This encodes CASRQPFNNEQFF.